This TCR beta chain was identified during a study of cytomegalovirus exposure and HLA in healthy donors. General study results and limits: Exclusion applied to some V segments, including TRBV6-2 and TRBV6-3, as they were indistinguishable.

The sample holds a few counts of this clone. As yet, its antigen is unknown. Germline V gene data show CDR1 as SEHNR and CDR2 as FQNEAQ (reference sequence). Trimming stripped 3 bases from V and 8 bases from J, with 22 bases between. This CDR3 comprises 16 residues. PCR amplification relied on 60 Vbeta primers (plus 13 Jbeta primers). Only in-frame clones appear in the TCRdb table, and some are missing; sequencing was by immunoSEQ multiplex PCR. The profile shows around 130,000 clones, 77% of them singletons. The specimen was PBMCs. The rearrangement uses TRBV7-9 and TRBJ1-1; maybe TRBD1 (6 bases). The sequence was collected from a man aged 18 to 30 in good health and CMV-seropositive. CDR3 protein: CASSFGDRLPAPEAFF. The CDR3 nucleotides read TGTGCCAGCAGCTTCGGAGACAGGCTACCTGCGCCGGAAGCTTTCTTT.